The 5 T cell receptor beta chains reported below all come from one sample, sequenced in a study of blood T cell repertoires in COVID-19. TCRdb's copy holds only in-frame clones and misses some; the assay was immunoSEQ multiplex PCR. The table includes about 170,000 clones, approximately 90% detected once. The sequenced sample consisted of peripheral blood. These TCRs come from a man younger than 35 with COVID-19, enrolled during active disease.

The rearrangement uses TRBV9 and TRBJ2-1, with D maybe TRBD1 (6 bases). V gave up 4 bases and J gave up 8 bases, with 13 bases separating them. Germline loops: CDR1 SGDLS, CDR2 YYNGEE. The CDR3 has 13 residues. The DNA for the CDR3 is TGTGCCAGCAGCACCTCAGGGGTCTATGAGCAGTTCTTC. This translates into CASSTSGVYEQFF.

V and J are TRBV28 and TRBJ1-2, with unresolved D. There are 13 residues in the CDR3. V was pared by 5 bases and J by 4 bases, with 11 bases between. Germline loops: CDR1 MDHEN, CDR2 SYDVKM. CDR3 coding DNA: TGTGCCAGCAGTCCCCTGGCCATCTATGGCTACACCTTC. Amino acids: CASSPLAIYGYTF.

The V gene is TRBV5-4, the J gene TRBJ2-2, with D possibly matching TRBD2 (6 bases). The V gene's germline CDR1 is SGHNT and CDR2 YYREEE (reference sequence). Trimming removed 4 bases at V and 8 bases at J, with 9 bases between. This CDR3 is 12 amino acids long. The CDR3 DNA reads as TGTGCCAGCAGCCAGAGCGGGGGGGAGCTGTTTTTT. Translation: CASSQSGGELFF.

This chain uses TRBV28 with TRBJ1-4, with D uncertain. CDR3 length: 12 residues. The germline gives CDR1 MDHEN, CDR2 SYDVKM. The CDR3 region has the DNA TGTGCAGCGGTGGGAAATAATGAAAAACTGTTTTTT. Its protein is CAAVGNNEKLFF.

V usage is TRBV3-1 (or the pseudogene TRBV3-2) and J usage is TRBJ2-7; D may be TRBD1 (6 bases). Germline V gives CDR1 LGHDT, CDR2 YNNKEL (reference sequence). The CDR3 has 13 amino acids. The V and J ends lost 2 bases and 3 bases respectively, with 8 bases between them. The CDR3 reads CASSQQGYYEQYF. In DNA, the CDR3 is TGTGCCAGCAGCCAACAGGGGTACTACGAGCAGTACTTC.